What follows is one T cell receptor (beta chain) and its context. Sample treatment: randomized to nivolumab then ipilimumab (arm A) or the reverse (arm B). This sample was taken from a study of sequential checkpoint blockade in melanoma. Study-wide context: After both sequences, patients received maintenance nivolumab.

Measured with immunoSEQ multiplex PCR; TCRdb has only the in-frame clones, and not every one. The sample carries 15,000 to 20,000 clones, 65% to 75% recorded once. Germline V gives CDR1 SGHRS, CDR2 YFSETQ. The CDR3 spans 13 residues. V lost 5 bases, J lost 3 bases, and 9 bases lay in between. This sequence was found in a human donor with melanoma. Sequencing was performed on CD8+ T cells sorted from blood (inferred from file names), taken from a patient given nivolumab and ipilimumab in sequence. V usage is TRBV5-1 and J usage is TRBJ2-1; D is possibly TRBD1 (6 bases). Written as DNA, the CDR3 is TGCGCCAGCAGTGGGGACAACTACAATGAGCAGTTCTTC. This encodes CASSGDNYNEQFF.